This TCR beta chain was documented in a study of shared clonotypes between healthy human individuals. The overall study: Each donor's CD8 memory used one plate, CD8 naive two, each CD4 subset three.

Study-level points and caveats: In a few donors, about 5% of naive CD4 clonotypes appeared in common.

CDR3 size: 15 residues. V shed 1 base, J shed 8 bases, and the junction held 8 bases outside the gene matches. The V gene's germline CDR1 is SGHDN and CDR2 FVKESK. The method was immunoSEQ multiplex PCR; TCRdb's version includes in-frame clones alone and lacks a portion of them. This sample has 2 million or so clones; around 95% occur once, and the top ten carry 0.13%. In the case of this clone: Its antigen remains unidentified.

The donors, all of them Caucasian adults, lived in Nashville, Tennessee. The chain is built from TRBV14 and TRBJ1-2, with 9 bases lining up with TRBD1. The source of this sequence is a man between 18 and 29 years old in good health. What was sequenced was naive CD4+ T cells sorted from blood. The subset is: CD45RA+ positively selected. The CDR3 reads CASSQGAGTGNGYTF. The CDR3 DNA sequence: TGTGCCAGCAGCCAAGGGGCCGGGACAGGGAACGGCTACACCTTC.